This TCR beta chain is from a study of shared clonotypes between healthy human individuals. Study-level background: A couple of women and a few men aged 18 to 49 made up the donors.

In the original processing: Junction-only sequences without quality scores came from ImmunoSEQ, so filtering differed. The table came from immunoSEQ multiplex PCR; TCRdb's copy has only in-frame clones and leaves some out. V, J and clone size were drawn from that table, and D and trimming were deduced from the DNA. The table includes about 2 million clones, about 95% detected once. As defined, naive CD8 cells were CD45RO-negative and positively selected for CCR7, with terminally differentiated effector memory CD45RA+ cells excluded. CDR1 is GTSNPN, CDR2 SVGIG, per germline (reference sequence). The junction had 6 bases not matched to a gene; V was cut back by 3 bases and J by 6 bases. The CDR3 consists of 13 residues. The study, taken as a whole, reports: Clonotype sharing across several donors was observed for around 5% of naive CD4 clonotypes. Some clonotypes were shared by all four sorted-subset donors, while others were not shared. The non-shared ones had lower generation probabilities than the shared ones.

To note about this clone: Its antigen remains unknown.

Sequenced input: naive CD8+ T cells sorted from blood. The sequence was collected from a man aged 18 to 30 in good health. V usage is TRBV30 and J usage is TRBJ1-2; TRBD1 matches at 8 bases. CDR3 sequence (DNA): TGTGCCTGGAGCTCGGGACAGGACGATGGCTACACCTTC. Its translation is CAWSSGQDDGYTF.